These 12 T cell receptor beta chains came from one sample sequenced in a study of blood T cell repertoires in COVID-19. The protocol was immunoSEQ multiplex PCR, while the TCRdb copy is restricted to in-frame clones and leaves out a portion. The sample lists about 340,000 clones, around 86% occurring once. Sequences were obtained from PBMCs or T cells enriched from blood (not recorded which). These receptor sequences come from a woman aged 40 to 50 with acute COVID-19.

This clone appeared a single time. This chain joins TRBV7-2 and TRBJ2-2; D is unresolved. V lost 0 bases, J lost 4 bases, and 9 bases lay in between. The germline gives CDR1 SGHTA, CDR2 FQGNSA. This CDR3 has 15 amino acids. CDR3 coding DNA: TGTGCCAGCAGCTTAGCGCTCTCGAGCACCGGGGAGCTGTTTTTT. Its translation: CASSLALSSTGELFF.

This rearrangement joins TRBV7-6 to TRBJ2-2, with D tentatively TRBD2 (5 bases). Germline values: CDR1 SGHVS, CDR2 FNYEAQ. This CDR3 contains 17 residues. Trimming took 5 bases from V and 5 from J, leaving 21 bases between them. The CDR3 region has the DNA TGTGCCAGCAGCCGAACACTCTCTGTACGGAGGACCGGGGAGCTGTTTTTT. Translation gives CASSRTLSVRRTGELFF.

V is TRBV19 and J is TRBJ1-5, with D maybe TRBD1 (6 bases). This CDR3 has 16 residues. Germline loops: CDR1 LNHDA, CDR2 SQIVND (reference sequence). Deletions cut 9 bases from V and 2 bases from J, with 20 bases between. The CDR3 is CASHLGQGRRNQPQHF. The CDR3 DNA reads as TGTGCCAGCCACCTCGGGCAGGGGAGACGCAATCAGCCCCAGCATTTT.

The chain uses TRBV29-1 and TRBJ2-7, with 9 bases aligning to TRBD2. CDR3 length: 12 residues. From germline, CDR1 is SQVTM and CDR2 ANQGSEA. The CDR3 DNA reads TGCAGTGGCGGGAGGGGTGTTTACGAGCAGTACTTC. Translating it yields CSGGRGVYEQYF.

This CDR3 reads CASSKNQRIFANTEAFF. As DNA, the CDR3 is TGTGCCAGCAGCAAAAACCAGCGGATCTTTGCGAACACTGAAGCTTTCTTT. The chain uses TRBV21-1 and TRBJ1-1. TRBV21-1 is a pseudogene. This CDR3 is 17 amino acids long.

The genes are TRBV19 and TRBJ2-3; D perhaps matches TRBD2 (6 bases). V dropped 7 bases and J dropped 2 bases, with 19 bases sitting between them. Germline CDR1 LNHDA, CDR2 SQIVND (reference sequence). The CDR3 extends over 16 amino acids. CDR3 sequence (DNA): TGTGCCAGTAACCTGTTTAGCGGAATTAACACAGATACGCAGTATTTT. It specifies CASNLFSGINTDTQYF.

V and J are TRBV19 and TRBJ1-6; D unresolved. CDR3 length: 14 residues. Germline V CDR1 and CDR2: LNHDA, SQIVND (reference sequence). Trimming took off 3 bases at V and 9 bases at J, with 12 bases between the two ends. Here the CDR3 DNA reads TGTGCCAGTAGTATCGAGGGAATAAGTTCACCCCTCCACTTT. This encodes CASSIEGISSPLHF.

This rearrangement joins TRBV3-1 (or the pseudogene TRBV3-2) to TRBJ1-5; 7 nucleotides align to TRBD1. The CDR3 extends over 14 amino acids. Germline-derived CDR1 and CDR2 are LGHDT and YNNKEL (reference sequence). V lost 4 bases, J lost 5 bases, and 5 bases stayed unmatched. CDR3 DNA sequence: TGTGCCAGCAGCCCCGGAACAGGGGATCAGCCCCAGCATTTT. Its translation: CASSPGTGDQPQHF.

The rearrangement uses TRBV21-1 and TRBJ2-3; the DNA was not compared with TRBD2, the D call given in the table. TRBV21-1 is a listed pseudogene. The length of the CDR3 is 16 residues. The CDR3 reads CASSDSGTSLTDTQYF. DNA of the CDR3: TGTGCCAGCAGCGATTCGGGGACTAGCTTAACAGATACGCAGTATTTT.

This chain uses TRBV25-1 with TRBJ2-2; 9 bases align to TRBD1. This CDR3 is 17 amino acids long. The germline V gene encodes CDR1 MGHDK and CDR2 SYGVNS. V trimming: 4 bases; J trimming: 5 bases; junction bases outside the gene matches: 11. CDR3 protein: CASSGNPGTGTTGELFF. The CDR3 DNA reads TGTGCCAGCAGTGGAAACCCCGGGACAGGGACGACCGGGGAGCTGTTTTTT.

V usage is TRBV6-6 and J usage is TRBJ1-5; D is perhaps TRBD1 (6 bases). Germline V gives CDR1 MNHNY, CDR2 SVGAGI (reference sequence). The CDR3 is made up of 16 amino acids. Between the trimmed V and J ends, which lost 6 bases and 3 bases, there was a span of 18 bases. CDR3 DNA: TGTGCCAGCAGCCGACGAGGACGACAGGACAATCAGCCCCAGCATTTT. It yields the protein CASSRRGRQDNQPQHF.

The rearrangement uses TRBV6-2 or TRBV6-3 and TRBJ2-7; TRBD2 might be the D (6 bases). The CDR3 covers 13 residues. Germline values: CDR1 MNHEY, CDR2 SVGEGT. The V end lost 2 bases, the J end lost 6 bases, and 11 bases lay between the germline ends. The CDR3 DNA sequence: TGTGCCAGCAGTTACGGGCCTAGCGTCGAGCAGTACTTC. Translated: CASSYGPSVEQYF.